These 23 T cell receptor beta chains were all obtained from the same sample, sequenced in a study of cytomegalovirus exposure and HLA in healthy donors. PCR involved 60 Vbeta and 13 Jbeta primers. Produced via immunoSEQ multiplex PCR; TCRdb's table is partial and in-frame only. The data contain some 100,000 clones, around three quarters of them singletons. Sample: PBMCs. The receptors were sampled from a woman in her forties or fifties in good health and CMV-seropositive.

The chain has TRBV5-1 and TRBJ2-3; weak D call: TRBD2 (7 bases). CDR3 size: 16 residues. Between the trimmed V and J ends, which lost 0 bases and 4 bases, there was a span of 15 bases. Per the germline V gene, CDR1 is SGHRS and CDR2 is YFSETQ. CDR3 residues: CASSLAGGGRADTQYF. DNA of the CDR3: TGCGCCAGCAGCTTGGCGGGGGGCGGGAGAGCAGATACGCAGTATTTT.

CDR3 protein: CASSRYQLAGPYEQYF. In nucleotides, the CDR3 is TGTGCCAGCAGCAGATATCAGCTAGCGGGCCCCTACGAGCAGTACTTC. The genes are TRBV21-1 and TRBJ2-7; TRBD2 was called by the table and not checked on the DNA. TRBV21-1 is tagged as a pseudogene. This CDR3 is built from 16 residues.

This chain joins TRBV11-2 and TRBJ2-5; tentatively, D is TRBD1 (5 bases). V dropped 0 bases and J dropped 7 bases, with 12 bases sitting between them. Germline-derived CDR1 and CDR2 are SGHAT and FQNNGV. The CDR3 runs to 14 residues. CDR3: CASSLEVGRGTQYF. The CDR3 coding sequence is TGTGCCAGCAGCTTAGAAGTGGGGCGAGGGACCCAGTACTTC.

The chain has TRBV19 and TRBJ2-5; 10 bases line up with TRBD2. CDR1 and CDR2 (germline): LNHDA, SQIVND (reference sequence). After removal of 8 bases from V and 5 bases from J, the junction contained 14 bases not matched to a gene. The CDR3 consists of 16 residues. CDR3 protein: CASRGWLAGEGETQYF. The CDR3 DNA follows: TGTGCCAGTCGCGGTTGGCTAGCGGGAGAGGGCGAGACCCAGTACTTC. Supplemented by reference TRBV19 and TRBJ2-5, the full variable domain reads DGGITQSPKYLFRKEGQNVTLSCEQNLNHDAMYWYRQDPGQGLRLIYYSQIVNDFQKGDIAEGYSVSREKKESFPLTVTSAQKNPTAFYLCASRGWLAGEGETQYFGPGTRLLVL.

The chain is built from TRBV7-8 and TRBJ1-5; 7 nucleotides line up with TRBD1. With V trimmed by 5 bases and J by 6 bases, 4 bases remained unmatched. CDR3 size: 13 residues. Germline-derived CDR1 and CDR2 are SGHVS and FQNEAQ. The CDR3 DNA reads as TGTGCCAGCAGCCGCGACAGGGTTCAGCCCCAGCATTTT. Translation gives CASSRDRVQPQHF.

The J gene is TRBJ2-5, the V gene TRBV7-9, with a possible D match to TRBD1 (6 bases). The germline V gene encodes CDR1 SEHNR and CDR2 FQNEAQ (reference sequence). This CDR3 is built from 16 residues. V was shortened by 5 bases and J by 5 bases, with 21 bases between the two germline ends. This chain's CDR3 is CASSPPRDKAMETQYF. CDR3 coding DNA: TGTGCCAGCAGCCCGCCCCGGGACAAAGCAATGGAGACCCAGTACTTC.

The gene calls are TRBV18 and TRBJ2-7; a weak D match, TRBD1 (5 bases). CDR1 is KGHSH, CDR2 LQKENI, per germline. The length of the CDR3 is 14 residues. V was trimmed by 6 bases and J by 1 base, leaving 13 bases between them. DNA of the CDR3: TGTGCCAGCTCCGCCCAGGGTTGGTCCTACGAGCAGTACTTC. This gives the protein CASSAQGWSYEQYF. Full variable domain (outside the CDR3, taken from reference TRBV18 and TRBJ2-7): NAGVMQNPRHLVRRRGQEARLRCSPMKGHSHVYWYRQLPEEGLKFMVYLQKENIIDESGMPKERFSAEFPKEGPSILRIQQVVRGDSAAYFCASSAQGWSYEQYFGPGTRLTVT.

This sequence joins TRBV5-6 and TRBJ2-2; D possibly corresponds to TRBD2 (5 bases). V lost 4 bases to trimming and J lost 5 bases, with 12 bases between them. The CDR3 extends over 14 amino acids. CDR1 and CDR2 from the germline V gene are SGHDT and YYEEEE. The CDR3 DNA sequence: TGTGCCAGCAGCCGCTTAGAGGGTACCGGGGAGCTGTTTTTT. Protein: CASSRLEGTGELFF.

Written as DNA, the CDR3 is TGTGCCAGCAGCTTGGAACGGGGGAGCACCGGGGAGCTGTTTTTT. This translates into CASSLERGSTGELFF. The gene calls are TRBV5-4 and TRBJ2-2; D may be TRBD2 (6 bases). CDR3 size: 15 residues. Germline V lookup: CDR1 SGHNT, CDR2 YYREEE (reference sequence). Trimming left V 0 bases short and J 4 bases short, with 10 bases between.

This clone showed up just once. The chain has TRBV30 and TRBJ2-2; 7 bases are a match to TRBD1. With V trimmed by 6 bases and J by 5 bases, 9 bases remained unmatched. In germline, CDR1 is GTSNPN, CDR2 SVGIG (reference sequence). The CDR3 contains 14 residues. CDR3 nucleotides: TGTGCCTGTCCAGAGGGCAGGGGGACCGGGGAGCTGTTTTTT. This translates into CACPEGRGTGELFF.

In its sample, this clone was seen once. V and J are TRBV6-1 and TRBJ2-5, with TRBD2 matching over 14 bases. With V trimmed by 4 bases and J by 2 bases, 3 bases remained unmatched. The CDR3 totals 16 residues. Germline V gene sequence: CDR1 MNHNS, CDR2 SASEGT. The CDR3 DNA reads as TGTGCCAGCAGTGCTCGACTAGCGGGGGGGCAAGAGACCCAGTACTTC. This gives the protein CASSARLAGGQETQYF.

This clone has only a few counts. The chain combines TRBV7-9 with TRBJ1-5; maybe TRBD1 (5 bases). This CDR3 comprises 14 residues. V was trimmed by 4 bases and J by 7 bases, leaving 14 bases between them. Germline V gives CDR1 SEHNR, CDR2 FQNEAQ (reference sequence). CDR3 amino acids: CASSSGGVGQPQHF. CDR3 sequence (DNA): TGTGCCAGCAGCTCCGGGGGAGTCGGGCAGCCCCAGCATTTT.

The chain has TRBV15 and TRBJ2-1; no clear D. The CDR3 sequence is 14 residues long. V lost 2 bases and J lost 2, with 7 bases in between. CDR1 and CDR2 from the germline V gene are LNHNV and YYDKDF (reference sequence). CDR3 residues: CATSRRSTYNEQFF. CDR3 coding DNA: TGTGCCACCAGCAGAAGGAGTACCTACAATGAGCAGTTCTTC.

Written as DNA, the CDR3 is TGTGCCAGCAGCTTAGCGGGCCACAATGAGCAGTTCTTC. Protein sequence: CASSLAGHNEQFF. The V and J genes are TRBV7-9 and TRBJ2-1; D call uncertain. V was trimmed by 0 bases and J by 5 bases, leaving 5 bases between them. There are 13 residues in the CDR3. Germline CDR1 SEHNR, CDR2 FQNEAQ (reference sequence).

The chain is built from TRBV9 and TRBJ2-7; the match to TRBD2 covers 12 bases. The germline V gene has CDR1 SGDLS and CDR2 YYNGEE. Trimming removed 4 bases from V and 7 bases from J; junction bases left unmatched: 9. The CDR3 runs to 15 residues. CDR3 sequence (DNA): TGTGCCAGCAGCCCTCTACTAGCGGGAGGACGGGAGCAGTACTTC. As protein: CASSPLLAGGREQYF.

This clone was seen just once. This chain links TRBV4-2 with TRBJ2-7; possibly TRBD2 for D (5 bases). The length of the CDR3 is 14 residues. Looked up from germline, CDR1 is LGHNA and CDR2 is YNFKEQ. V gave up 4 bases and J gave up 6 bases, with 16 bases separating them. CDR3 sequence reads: CASSPRGLVFEQYF. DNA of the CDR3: TGTGCCAGCAGCCCCCGAGGGCTAGTCTTCGAGCAGTACTTC.

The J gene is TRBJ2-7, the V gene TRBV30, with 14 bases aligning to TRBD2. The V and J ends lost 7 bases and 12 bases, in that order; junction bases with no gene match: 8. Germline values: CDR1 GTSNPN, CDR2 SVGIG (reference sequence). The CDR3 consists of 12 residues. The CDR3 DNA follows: TGTGCCTCCCCCGGGACTAGCGGGAGTTTGTACTTC. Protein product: CASPGTSGSLYF. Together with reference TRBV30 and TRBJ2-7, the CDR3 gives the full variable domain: SQTIHQWPATLVQPVGSPLSLECTVEGTSNPNLYWYRQAAGRGLQLLFYSVGIGQISSEVPQNLSASRPQDRQFILSSKKLLLSDSGFYLCASPGTSGSLYFGPGTRLTVT.

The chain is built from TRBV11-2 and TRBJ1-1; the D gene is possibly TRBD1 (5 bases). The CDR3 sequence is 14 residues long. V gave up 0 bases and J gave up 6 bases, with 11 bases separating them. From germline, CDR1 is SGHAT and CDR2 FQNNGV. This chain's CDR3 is CASSLESGLAEAFF. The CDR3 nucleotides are TGTGCCAGCAGCTTAGAGTCAGGGTTAGCTGAAGCTTTCTTT.

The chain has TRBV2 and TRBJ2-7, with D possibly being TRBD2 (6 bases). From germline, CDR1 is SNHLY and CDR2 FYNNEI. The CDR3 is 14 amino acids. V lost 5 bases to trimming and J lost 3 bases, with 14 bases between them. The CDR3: CASSSGGYLYEQYF. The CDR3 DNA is TGTGCCAGCAGTTCAGGAGGGTATCTCTACGAGCAGTACTTC. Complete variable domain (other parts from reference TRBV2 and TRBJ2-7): EPEVTQTPSHQVTQMGQEVILRCVPISNHLYFYWYRQILGQKVEFLVSFYNNEISEKSEIFDDQFSVERPDGSNFTLKIRSTKLEDSAMYFCASSSGGYLYEQYFGPGTRLTVT.

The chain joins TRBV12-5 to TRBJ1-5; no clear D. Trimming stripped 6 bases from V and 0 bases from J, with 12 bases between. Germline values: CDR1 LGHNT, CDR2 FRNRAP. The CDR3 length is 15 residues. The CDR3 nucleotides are TGTGCTAGTGGCCTCTTTAGCTATAGCAATCAGCCCCAGCATTTT. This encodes CASGLFSYSNQPQHF.

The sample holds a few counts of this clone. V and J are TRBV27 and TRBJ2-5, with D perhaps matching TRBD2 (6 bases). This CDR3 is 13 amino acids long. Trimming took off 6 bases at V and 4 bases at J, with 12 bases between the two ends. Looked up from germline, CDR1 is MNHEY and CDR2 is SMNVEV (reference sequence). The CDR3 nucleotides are TGTGCCAGCAGGGGGGGTCGGGGAGAGACCCAGTACTTC. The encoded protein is CASRGGRGETQYF.

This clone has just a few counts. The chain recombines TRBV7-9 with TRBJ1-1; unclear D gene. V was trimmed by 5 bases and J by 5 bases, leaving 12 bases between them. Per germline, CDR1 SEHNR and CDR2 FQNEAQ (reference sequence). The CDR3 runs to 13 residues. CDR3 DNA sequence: TGTGCCAGCAGCCGGCCGGAGAGGACTGAAGCTTTCTTT. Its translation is CASSRPERTEAFF.

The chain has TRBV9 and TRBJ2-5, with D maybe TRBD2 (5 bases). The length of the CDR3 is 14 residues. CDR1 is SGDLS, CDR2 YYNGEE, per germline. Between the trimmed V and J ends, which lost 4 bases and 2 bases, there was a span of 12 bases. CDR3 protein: CASSPKGEQETQYF. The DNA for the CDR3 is TGTGCCAGCAGCCCCAAGGGAGAGCAAGAGACCCAGTACTTC.